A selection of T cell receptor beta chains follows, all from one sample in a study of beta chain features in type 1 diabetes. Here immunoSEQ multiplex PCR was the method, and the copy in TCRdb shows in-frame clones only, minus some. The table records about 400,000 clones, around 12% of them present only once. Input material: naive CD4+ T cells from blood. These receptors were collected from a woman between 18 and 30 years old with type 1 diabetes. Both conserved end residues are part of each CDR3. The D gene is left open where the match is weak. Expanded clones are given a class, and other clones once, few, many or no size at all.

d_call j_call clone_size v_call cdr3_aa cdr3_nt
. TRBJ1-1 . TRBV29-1 CSVEVGQKNTEAFF TGCAGCGTTGAAGTCGGACAAAAGAACACTGAAGCTTTCTTT
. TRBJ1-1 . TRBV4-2 CASSSMNTEAFF TGTGCCAGCAGTTCCATGAACACTGAAGCTTTCTTT
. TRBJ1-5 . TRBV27 CASSLGQQGQPQHF TGTGCCAGCAGTTTAGGCCAACAGGGACAGCCCCAGCATTTT
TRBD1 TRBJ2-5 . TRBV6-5 CASSYSPDRGRETQYF TGTGCCAGCAGTTACTCCCCAGACAGGGGTAGGGAGACCCAGTACTTC
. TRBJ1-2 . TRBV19 CASSPGPYGYTF TGTGCCAGTAGTCCAGGGCCCTATGGCTACACCTTC
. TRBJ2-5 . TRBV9 CASSVQGGIGETQYF TGTGCCAGCAGCGTGCAGGGGGGTATTGGAGAGACCCAGTACTTC
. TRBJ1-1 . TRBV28 CASRLQGHEAFF TGTGCCAGCAGGCTACAGGGCCACGAAGCTTTCTTT
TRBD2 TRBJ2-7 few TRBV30 CAWSPGPAGEQYF TGTGCCTGGAGTCCGGGCCCAGCGGGGGAGCAGTACTTC
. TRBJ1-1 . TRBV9 CASSTSTVMNTEAFF TGTGCCAGCAGCACCTCGACAGTCATGAACACTGAAGCTTTCTTT
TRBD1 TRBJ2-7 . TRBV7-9 CASSTGQGRQYF TGTGCCAGCAGCACTGGACAGGGAAGACAGTACTTC
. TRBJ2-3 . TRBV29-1 CSATEVVDTQYF TGCAGCGCAACGGAGGTGGTGGATACGCAGTATTTT